The present entry profiles one TCR beta chain with its context. Its antigen is still unknown. The germline V and J ends were trimmed by 9 bases and 6 bases, with 10 bases remaining between them. Looked up from germline, CDR1 is MNHNS and CDR2 is SASEGT. The CDR3 is 11 residues long. The sample is drawn from a study of T cells in localized non-small cell lung cancer. Findings and limits, study-wide: It was uninvolved adjacent lung that showed the highest T cell clonality, exceeding tumor. A median about 50 of the top 100 tumor clones appeared in adjacent lung.

Using immunoSEQ multiplex PCR, the repertoire was profiled, and TCRdb retains in-frame clones only, with some absent. The repertoire holds around 15,000 clones, with about 88% as singletons. This TCR came from a male donor at least 60 years old with stage I lung adenocarcinoma. The chain is built from TRBV6-1 and TRBJ2-3; D is uncertain. Sequenced here: peripheral blood, sampled before any cancer treatment. For the CDR3, the DNA is TGTGCCAGTGGGGTGGGGGATACGCAGTATTTT. This encodes CASGVGDTQYF.